This TCR beta chain was captured by sequencing in a study of T cells expressing NK-cell markers. The study's findings and limits: Expanded clones of NKG2C+ T cells had an unclear HCMV specificity.

About this clonotype: What it binds is not known.

TCRdb reprocessed the 5' RACE reads, with one entry per CDR3 protein and no DNA. The table lists 150,000 to 200,000 distinct CDR3 sequences, with over 20% in the top ten. This CDR3 has 12 amino acids. Germline V gene sequence: CDR1 SEHNR, CDR2 FQNEAQ (reference sequence). The gene calls are TRBV7-9 and TRBJ2-1; the TRBD2 assignment by TCRdb is unverifiable without DNA. Sequenced: blood T cells: a sorted CD56 or NKG2C T cell subset, CD4+ or CD8+ T cells, or bulk PBMC T cells (not recorded which). The receptor was isolated from a man aged 18 to 69 in good health. CDR3 loop: CASSLGTAEQFF.